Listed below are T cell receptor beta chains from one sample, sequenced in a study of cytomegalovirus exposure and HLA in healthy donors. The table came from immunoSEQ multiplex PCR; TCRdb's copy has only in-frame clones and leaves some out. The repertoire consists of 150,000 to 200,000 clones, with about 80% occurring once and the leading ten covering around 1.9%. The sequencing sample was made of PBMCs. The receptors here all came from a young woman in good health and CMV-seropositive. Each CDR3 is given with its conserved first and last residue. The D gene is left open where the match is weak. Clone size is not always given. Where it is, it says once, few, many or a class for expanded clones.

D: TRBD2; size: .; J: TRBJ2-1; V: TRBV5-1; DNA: TGCGCCAGCTGGATAGGGACTAGCGAGGTCAATGAGCAGTTCTTC; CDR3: CASWIGTSEVNEQFF
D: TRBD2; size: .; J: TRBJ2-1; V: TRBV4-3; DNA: TGCGCCAGCAGCCAACTTTTGGCGTACAGCGGGGACGCCTTATCTTACAATGAGCAGTTCTTC; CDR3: CASSQLLAYSGDALSYNEQFF
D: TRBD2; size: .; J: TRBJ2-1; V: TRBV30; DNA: TGTGCCTGGAGGCCCAGCGGGGTCTCCTACAATGAGCAGTTCTTC; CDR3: CAWRPSGVSYNEQFF
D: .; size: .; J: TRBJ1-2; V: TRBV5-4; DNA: TGTGCCAGCAGCTTGCAAAATGGCTACACCTTC; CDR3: CASSLQNGYTF
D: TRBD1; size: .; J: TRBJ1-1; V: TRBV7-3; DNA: TGTGCCAGCAGCCCGACAGGGGGGGACACTGAAGCTTTCTTT; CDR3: CASSPTGGDTEAFF
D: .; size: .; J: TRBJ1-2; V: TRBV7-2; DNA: TGTGCCAGCAGCTTTTTCGGGGGAGACTATGGCTACACCTTC; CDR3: CASSFFGGDYGYTF
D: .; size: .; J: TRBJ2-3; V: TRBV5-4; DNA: TGTGCCAGCAGCCAGGGATCACTTCCAGATACGCAGTATTTT; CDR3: CASSQGSLPDTQYF
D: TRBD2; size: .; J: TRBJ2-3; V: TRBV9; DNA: TGTGCCAGCAGCGCCGGACTAGCGGGGGTTTGGGATACGCAGTATTTT; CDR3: CASSAGLAGVWDTQYF
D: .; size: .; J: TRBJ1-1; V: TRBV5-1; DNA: TGCGCCAGCAGCTTGGCAGGCCCTTTAATGAACACTGAAGCTTTCTTT; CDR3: CASSLAGPLMNTEAFF
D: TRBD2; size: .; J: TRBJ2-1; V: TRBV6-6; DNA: TGTGCCAGCATCGCGGGGGGGGAGCAGTTCTTC; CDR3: CASIAGGEQFF
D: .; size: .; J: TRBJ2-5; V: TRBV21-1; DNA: TGTGCCAGCAGAATAAGCCGGGAGGCTGAAGAGACCCAGTACTTC; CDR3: CASRISREAEETQYF
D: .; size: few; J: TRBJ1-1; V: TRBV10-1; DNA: TGCGCCAGCAGTGGCGCCGGGTGGACTGAAGCTTTCTTT; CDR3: CASSGAGWTEAFF
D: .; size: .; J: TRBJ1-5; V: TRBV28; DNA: TGTGCCAGCAATCTTGGGACATATCAGCCCCAGCATTTT; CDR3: CASNLGTYQPQHF
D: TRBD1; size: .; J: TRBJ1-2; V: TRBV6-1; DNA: TGTGCCAGCAGGCCCGGGACAGCCTATGGCTACACCTTC; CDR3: CASRPGTAYGYTF
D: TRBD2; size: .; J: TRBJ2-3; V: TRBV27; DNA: TGTGCCAGCAGTTTTTCACCGGGACTAGCGGGGGCCTCAGATACGCAGTATTTT; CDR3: CASSFSPGLAGASDTQYF
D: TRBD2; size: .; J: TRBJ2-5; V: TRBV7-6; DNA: TGTGCCAGCAGTAGACAGACTAGCGGGCAAGAGACCCAGTACTTC; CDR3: CASSRQTSGQETQYF
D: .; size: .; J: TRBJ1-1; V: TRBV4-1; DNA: TGCGCCAGCAGGCTGGGGGGGGAAGGTTGGGCTTTCTTT; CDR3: CASRLGGEGWAFF
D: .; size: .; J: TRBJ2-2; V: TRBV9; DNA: TGTGCCAGCAGCGTAGATTTCCTCGGGGAGCTGTTTTTT; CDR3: CASSVDFLGELFF
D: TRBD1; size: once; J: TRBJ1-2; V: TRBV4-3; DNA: TGCGCCAGCAGCCAACCCGGACAGGGGGCCTATGGCTACACCTTC; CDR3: CASSQPGQGAYGYTF
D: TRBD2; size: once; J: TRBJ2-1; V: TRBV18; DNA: TGTGCCAGCTCACCACGGATTTCCGGGGGGGGCAACAATGAGCAGTTCTTC; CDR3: CASSPRISGGGNNEQFF
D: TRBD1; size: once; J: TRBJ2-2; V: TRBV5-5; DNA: TGTGCCAGCAGCACCGGGACAGCGAACACCGGGGAGCTGTTTTTT; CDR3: CASSTGTANTGELFF
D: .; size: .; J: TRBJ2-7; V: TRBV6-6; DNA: TGTGCCAGCAGTTATGACACGAGCTCCTACGAGCAGTACTTC; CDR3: CASSYDTSSYEQYF
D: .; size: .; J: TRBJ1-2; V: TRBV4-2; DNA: TGTGCCAGCAGCCAAGCCAGGGACTATGGCTACACCTTC; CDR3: CASSQARDYGYTF
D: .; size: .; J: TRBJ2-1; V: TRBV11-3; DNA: TGTGCCAGCAGCTTGGGCCGCAGCCTTTCGGACAATGAGCAGTTCTTC; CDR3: CASSLGRSLSDNEQFF
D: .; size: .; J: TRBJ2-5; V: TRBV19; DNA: TGTGCCAGTAGCCGATTAGGGAGCGGTTACCAAGAGACCCAGTACTTC; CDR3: CASSRLGSGYQETQYF
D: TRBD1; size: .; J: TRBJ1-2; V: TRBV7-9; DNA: TGTGCCAGCAGCCGGGACAGGCAGACCTTC; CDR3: CASSRDRQTF
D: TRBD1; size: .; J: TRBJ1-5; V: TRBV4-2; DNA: TGTGCCAGCAGCCAAAGACAGGGGAGCAATCAGCCCCAGCATTTT; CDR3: CASSQRQGSNQPQHF
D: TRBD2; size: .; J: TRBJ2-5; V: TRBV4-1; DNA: TGCGCCAGCAGCCAAGATGGATGGGGGGGCCAAGAGACCCAGTACTTC; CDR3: CASSQDGWGGQETQYF
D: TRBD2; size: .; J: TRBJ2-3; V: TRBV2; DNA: TGTGCCAGCAGCACAACTAGCGGGGGAACGCCTGCCACAGATACGCAGTATTTT; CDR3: CASSTTSGGTPATDTQYF
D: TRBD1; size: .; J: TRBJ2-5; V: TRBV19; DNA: TGTGCCAGTAGTTCCCTCGACAGGGTCCAAGAGACCCAGTACTTC; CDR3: CASSSLDRVQETQYF
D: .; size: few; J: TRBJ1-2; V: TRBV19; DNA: TGTGCCAGTAGTAATGCGGGGAAGGATGGCTACACCTTC; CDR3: CASSNAGKDGYTF
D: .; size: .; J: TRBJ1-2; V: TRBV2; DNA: TGTGCCAGCAGTGAAATGCCAGCCGCCTTTAGAGGGGGCTACACCTTC; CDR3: CASSEMPAAFRGGYTF
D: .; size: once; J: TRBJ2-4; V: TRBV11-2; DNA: TGTGCCAGCAGCTTAGACGGACTTCGGAGGTCCTTC; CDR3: CASSLDGLRRSF
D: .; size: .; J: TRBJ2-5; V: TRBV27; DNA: TGTGCCAGCAGGTATGAGGGCAGGACGATAGAGACCCAGTACTTC; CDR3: CASRYEGRTIETQYF
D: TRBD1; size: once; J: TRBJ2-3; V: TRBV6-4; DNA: TGTGCCAGCAGTCGGGACAGGAGCACAGATACGCAGTATTTT; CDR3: CASSRDRSTDTQYF
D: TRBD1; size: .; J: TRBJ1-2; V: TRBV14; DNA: TGTGCCAGCAGCAAAGGACAGGGGCGATTCTATGGCTACACCTTC; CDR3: CASSKGQGRFYGYTF
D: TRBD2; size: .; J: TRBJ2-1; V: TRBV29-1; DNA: TGCAGCGGACTAGCGGGGGGCCCAGGGGAGCAGTTCTTC; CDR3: CSGLAGGPGEQFF
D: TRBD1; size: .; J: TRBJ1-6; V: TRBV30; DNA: TGTGCCTGGAGCACAGGGGGGAGGGATTCACCCCTCCACTTT; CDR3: CAWSTGGRDSPLHF
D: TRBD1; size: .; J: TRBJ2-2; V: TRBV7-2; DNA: TGTGCCAGCAGCTTAGATGGACAGGGGAACGGGGAGCTGTTTTTT; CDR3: CASSLDGQGNGELFF
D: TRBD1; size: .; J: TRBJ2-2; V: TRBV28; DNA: TGTGCCAGCAGATTACAGGGGCATTGGACCGGGGAGCTGTTTTTT; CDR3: CASRLQGHWTGELFF
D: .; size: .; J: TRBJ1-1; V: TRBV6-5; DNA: TGTGCCAGCAGTCGACAGGATGAAGCTTTCTTT; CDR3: CASSRQDEAFF